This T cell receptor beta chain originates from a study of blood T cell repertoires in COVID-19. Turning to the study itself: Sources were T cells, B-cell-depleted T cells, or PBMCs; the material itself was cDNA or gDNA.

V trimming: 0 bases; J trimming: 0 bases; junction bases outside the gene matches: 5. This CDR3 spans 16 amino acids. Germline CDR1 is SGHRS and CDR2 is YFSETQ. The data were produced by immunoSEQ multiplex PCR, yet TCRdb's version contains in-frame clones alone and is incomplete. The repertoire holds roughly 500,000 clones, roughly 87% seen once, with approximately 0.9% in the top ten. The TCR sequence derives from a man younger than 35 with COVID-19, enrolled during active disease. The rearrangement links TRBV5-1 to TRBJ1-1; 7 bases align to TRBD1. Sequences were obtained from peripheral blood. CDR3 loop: CASSLGQGEMNTEAFF. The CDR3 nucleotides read TGCGCCAGCAGCTTGGGACAGGGCGAAATGAACACTGAAGCTTTCTTT.